Each of the 21 T cell receptor beta chains below was sequenced from the same sample in a study of OX40 agonist ivuxolimab in advanced cancers. TCRdb keeps only in-frame clones here, not all; method: immunoSEQ multiplex PCR. This table has approximately 100,000 clones, 90% appearing once. This specimen consisted of CD4+ or CD8+ T cells sorted from blood, obtained in a trial of the OX40 agonist ivuxolimab. The receptors originated from an adult with an advanced solid tumor such as melanoma, head and neck, liver or kidney cancer.

The table lists this clone with a count of one. The CDR3 sequence is CASSLGEAPAENEQFF. In DNA form, the CDR3 reads TGCGCCAGCAGCTTGGGCGAAGCACCTGCTGAGAATGAGCAGTTCTTC. The chain links TRBV5-1 to TRBJ2-1; D unresolved. Germline lookup yields CDR1 SGHRS and CDR2 YFSETQ. The CDR3 sequence is 16 residues long. V was shortened by 0 bases and J by 7 bases, with 17 bases between the two germline ends.

The CDR3: CASSSFPRTAKGDTQYF. The CDR3 bases are TGTGCCAGCAGTTCCTTTCCCCGGACTGCTAAGGGCGATACGCAGTATTTT. The chain uses TRBV28 and TRBJ2-3, with a weak D call TRBD2 (5 bases). The V and J ends lost 4 bases and 6 bases respectively, with 23 bases between them. Germline V gives CDR1 MDHEN, CDR2 SYDVKM. This CDR3 comprises 17 residues.

The V and J genes are TRBV7-2 and TRBJ2-7; 10 positions agree with TRBD1. CDR1 and CDR2 from the germline V gene are SGHTA and FQGNSA. This CDR3 spans 14 amino acids. V shed 4 bases, J shed 2 bases, and the junction held 2 bases outside the gene matches. CDR3 DNA sequence: TGTGCCAGCAGCTCCGACAGGGGGCCCTACGAGCAGTACTTC. It codes for CASSSDRGPYEQYF. The entire variable domain, with the rest obtained from reference TRBV7-2 and TRBJ2-7, is as follows: GAGVSQSPSNKVTEKGKDVELRCDPISGHTALYWYRQSLGQGLEFLIYFQGNSAPDKSGLPSDRFSAERTGGSVSTLTIQRTQQEDSAVYLCASSSDRGPYEQYFGPGTRLTVT.

This chain uses TRBV5-1 with TRBJ2-5; D ambiguous. The CDR3 is 15 amino acids. The V gene lost 4 bases and the J gene lost 4 bases, with 17 bases spanning the gap. Germline V lookup: CDR1 SGHRS, CDR2 YFSETQ. CDR3 sequence: CASSPSGVLGETQYF. The CDR3 DNA reads as TGCGCCAGCAGCCCAAGTGGCGTTCTTGGAGAGACCCAGTACTTC.

The V and J genes are TRBV7-2 and TRBJ2-7; D remains ambiguous. V was trimmed by 5 bases and J by 4 bases, leaving 9 bases between them. Germline values: CDR1 SGHTA, CDR2 FQGNSA. The CDR3 loop spans 12 amino acids. CDR3 bases: TGTGCCAGCAGCCCCGACTGGTACGAGCAGTACTTC. The encoded protein is CASSPDWYEQYF.

J is TRBJ2-5 and V is TRBV7-2; TRBD1 agrees at 7 bases. Germline V gene data show CDR1 as SGHTA and CDR2 as FQGNSA. J gave up 3 bases and V 5 bases, and 12 bases lay outside the gene matches. The CDR3 runs 16 residues. The CDR3, as DNA: TGTGCCAGCAGCCACGGGACAGCCCGACGAAAAGAGACCCAGTACTTC. Amino acids: CASSHGTARRKETQYF.

On this clone: The germline gene is not matched at one end of the junction; a read error may be the cause. The J gene is TRBJ2-1, the V gene TRBV7-7, with 8 bases aligning to TRBD1. The CDR3 loop spans 15 amino acids. Looked up from germline, CDR1 is SSHAT and CDR2 is FNYEAQ (reference sequence). The CDR3 DNA follows: TGTGCTAGCAGCATGGGACAGGTATCCTACAATGAGCAGTTCTTC. It yields the protein CASSMGQVSYNEQFF.

The chain links TRBV30 to TRBJ1-1; D gene ambiguous. Germline V gene sequence: CDR1 GTSNPN, CDR2 SVGIG (reference sequence). Between the trimmed V and J ends, which lost 4 bases and 1 base, there was a span of 7 bases. This CDR3 has 12 amino acids. CDR3 amino acids: CAWTHTNTEAFF. The CDR3 bases are TGTGCCTGGACCCATACGAACACTGAAGCTTTCTTT.

The chain links TRBV7-2 to TRBJ2-7; D remains unclear. CDR1 and CDR2 from the germline V gene are SGHTA and FQGNSA. There are 14 residues in the CDR3. Trimming removed 1 base at V and 6 bases at J, with 13 bases between. CDR3: CASSLVGEWGEQYF. In DNA, the CDR3 is TGTGCCAGCAGCTTAGTTGGTGAATGGGGCGAGCAGTACTTC.

The chain has TRBV19 and TRBJ2-7, with 11 positions matching TRBD1. Per the germline V gene, CDR1 is LNHDA and CDR2 is SQIVND (reference sequence). The junction had 8 bases not matched to a gene; V was cut back by 3 bases and J by 4 bases. The CDR3 consists of 16 residues. CDR3 sequence reads: CASSIPGTGGYYEQYF. The CDR3 nucleotides read TGTGCCAGTAGTATTCCTGGGACAGGGGGTTATTACGAGCAGTACTTC. The variable domain in full, with the rest retrieved from reference TRBV19 and TRBJ2-7, is DGGITQSPKYLFRKEGQNVTLSCEQNLNHDAMYWYRQDPGQGLRLIYYSQIVNDFQKGDIAEGYSVSREKKESFPLTVTSAQKNPTAFYLCASSIPGTGGYYEQYFGPGTRLTVT.

This rearrangement joins TRBV14 to TRBJ2-7; 12 nucleotides align to TRBD2. V was pared by 4 bases and J by 2 bases, with 0 bases of the junction left unmatched. Germline lookup yields CDR1 SGHDN and CDR2 FVKESK. The CDR3 length is 14 residues. Written as DNA, the CDR3 is TGTGCCAGCAGCCGGACTAGCGGGACCTACGAGCAGTACTTC. This encodes CASSRTSGTYEQYF.

The chain links TRBV21-1 to TRBJ2-5; the listed D gene, TRBD1, was not tested against the DNA. TRBV21-1 is a listed pseudogene. The CDR3 contains 17 residues. CDR3 nucleotides: TGTGCCAGCAGCCCAAGAAAAAGGCTGCAGGGGAAGGAGACCCAGTACTTC. It specifies CASSPRKRLQGKETQYF.

Here the CDR3 DNA reads TGCGCCAGCAGCCAAGAAAAGGGGGCCCTCTCCTACAATGAGCAGTTCTTC. This sequence encodes CASSQEKGALSYNEQFF. The chain uses TRBV4-1 and TRBJ2-1, with TRBD1 matching over 7 bases. CDR3 length equals 17 residues. Germline V lookup: CDR1 MGHRA, CDR2 YSYEKL. V was pared by 0 bases and J by 0 bases, with 5 bases of the junction left unmatched.

This clone was counted once. The V gene is TRBV2, the J gene TRBJ1-1; D gene unclear. The CDR3 loop spans 12 amino acids. Germline CDR1 is SNHLY and CDR2 is FYNNEI. Deletions cut 1 base from V and 11 bases from J, with 11 bases between. The CDR3 DNA follows: TGTGCCAGCAGTGAAGACAAACTGAAGGCTTTCTTT. It encodes CASSEDKLKAFF.

This clone came up once. The V call is TRBV7-3, the J call TRBJ2-1, with 8 positions matching TRBD2. This CDR3 comprises 16 residues. With V trimmed by 4 bases and J by 3 bases, 8 bases remained unmatched. The germline CDR1 and CDR2 sequences are SGHTA and FQGTGA. The CDR3 DNA sequence: TGTGCCAGCAGCTCAAAGGGGCTAGCGGGCTACAATGAGCAGTTCTTC. Its protein product is CASSSKGLAGYNEQFF.

The chain links TRBV5-4 to TRBJ2-1; weak D call: TRBD2 (6 bases). Trimming cost V 0 bases and J 0 bases, with 13 bases left between them. Germline CDR1 SGHNT, CDR2 YYREEE (reference sequence). The length of the CDR3 is 17 residues. CDR3 protein: CASSLGGGPSSYNEQFF. The CDR3 nucleotides read TGTGCCAGCAGCTTGGGGGGAGGTCCCAGCTCCTACAATGAGCAGTTCTTC.

The chain uses TRBV5-1 and TRBJ2-1, with a weak D call TRBD1 (6 bases). V shed 1 base and J shed 4 bases, with 12 bases lying between them. Looked up from germline, CDR1 is SGHRS and CDR2 is YFSETQ. The CDR3 is 15 residues long. The CDR3 nucleotides read TGCGCCAGCAGCTTGAGGGCAGGGGAATACAATGAGCAGTTCTTC. Amino acid sequence: CASSLRAGEYNEQFF.

CDR3 sequence: CASEWEKTGEQYF. CDR3 sequence (DNA): TGTGCCAGCGAATGGGAAAAGACGGGCGAGCAGTACTTC. The chain combines TRBV6-1 with TRBJ2-7; no reliable D call. V lost 8 bases to trimming and J lost 6 bases, with 17 bases between them. The CDR3 sequence is 13 residues long. Germline V gene sequence: CDR1 MNHNS, CDR2 SASEGT.

The chain combines TRBV7-2 with TRBJ2-7; possible D gene TRBD1, 5 bases. V shed 0 bases and J shed 5 bases, with 11 bases lying between them. Germline V gene data show CDR1 as SGHTA and CDR2 as FQGNSA. The CDR3 runs to 14 residues. CDR3 nucleotides: TGTGCCAGCAGCTTAGCTCAGGGTATGAACGAGCAGTACTTC. Amino acids: CASSLAQGMNEQYF.

This sequence joins TRBV5-6 and TRBJ1-2, with D unclear. CDR1 is SGHDT and CDR2 is YYEEEE in the germline V gene. The CDR3 spans 14 residues. Trimming took off 0 bases at V and 10 bases at J, with 16 bases between the two ends. The CDR3 sequence: CASSLENRVMDYTF. CDR3 nucleotides: TGTGCCAGCAGCTTGGAGAACAGAGTTATGGACTACACCTTC.

The rearrangement uses TRBV7-2 and TRBJ2-5, with D perhaps matching TRBD1 (5 bases). The length of the CDR3 is 13 residues. CDR1 and CDR2 from the germline V gene are SGHTA and FQGNSA. V gave up 7 bases and J gave up 0 bases, with 9 bases separating them. DNA for the CDR3: TGTGCCAGCAACCGACAGTACCAAGAGACCCAGTACTTC. This codes for CASNRQYQETQYF.